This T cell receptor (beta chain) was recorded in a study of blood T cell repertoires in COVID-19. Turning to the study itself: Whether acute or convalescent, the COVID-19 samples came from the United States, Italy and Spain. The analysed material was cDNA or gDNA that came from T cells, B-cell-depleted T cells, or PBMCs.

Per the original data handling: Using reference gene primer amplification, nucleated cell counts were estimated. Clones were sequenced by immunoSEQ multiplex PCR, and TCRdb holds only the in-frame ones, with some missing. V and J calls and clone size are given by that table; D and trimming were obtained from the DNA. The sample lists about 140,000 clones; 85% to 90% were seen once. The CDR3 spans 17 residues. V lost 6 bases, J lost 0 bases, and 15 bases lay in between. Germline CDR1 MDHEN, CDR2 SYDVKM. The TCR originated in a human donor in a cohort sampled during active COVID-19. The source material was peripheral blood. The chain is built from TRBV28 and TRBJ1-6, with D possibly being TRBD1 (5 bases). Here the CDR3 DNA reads TGTGCCAGCAGCCAAATGGGGGGAAGCTCCTATAATTCACCCCTCCACTTT. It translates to CASSQMGGSSYNSPLHF.